This TCR beta chain emerged from a study of vaccination and CD4 T cells after COVID-19. Study-level background: Every participant had a vaccine, which was either BNT162b2 or mRNA-1273, given in two doses. Study results and limitations: Spike mono-reactivity was the property of 304 of 307 vaccine-specific clones in convalescent patients.

V was trimmed by 2 bases and J by 6 bases, leaving 13 bases between them. Germline values: CDR1 DFQATT, CDR2 SNEGSKA (reference sequence). CDR3 length: 13 amino acids. Described treatment: 10-day PBMC culture with coronavirus spike peptide pools or control peptides (ViraFEST assay). Collection of the unexposed donor's CD4+ T cells took place before the COVID-19 pandemic (2011-2018). Sequence data for DNA of cultured CD4+ T cells were generated by the Oncomine TCR Beta short-read assay. TCRdb redid the calling of the PCR reads with MiXCR, one entry per CDR3 protein. Altogether around 6,400 distinct CDR3 sequences are present, around half being singletons, with the ten largest covering over 25%. About this clonotype: What it binds is not known.

Specimen: CD4+ T cells from blood, cultured in vitro. This receptor was obtained from a human donor in good health. This chain links TRBV20-1 with TRBJ1-1; D possibly corresponds to TRBD1 (6 bases). The CDR3: CSARSLQGSEAFF. The CDR3 DNA sequence: TGCAGTGCTAGATCGTTACAGGGATCTGAAGCTTTCTTT.